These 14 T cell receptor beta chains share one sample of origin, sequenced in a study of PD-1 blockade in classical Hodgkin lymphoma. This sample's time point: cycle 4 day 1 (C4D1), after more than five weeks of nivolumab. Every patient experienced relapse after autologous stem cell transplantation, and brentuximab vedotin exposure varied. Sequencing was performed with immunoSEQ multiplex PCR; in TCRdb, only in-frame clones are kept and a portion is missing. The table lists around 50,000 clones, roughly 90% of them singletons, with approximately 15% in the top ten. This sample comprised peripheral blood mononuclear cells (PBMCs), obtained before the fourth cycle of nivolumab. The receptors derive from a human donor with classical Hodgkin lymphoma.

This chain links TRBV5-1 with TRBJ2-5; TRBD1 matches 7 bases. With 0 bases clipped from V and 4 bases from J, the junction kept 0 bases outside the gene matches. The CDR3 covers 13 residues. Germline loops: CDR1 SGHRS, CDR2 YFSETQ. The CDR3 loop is CASSLAGGETQYF. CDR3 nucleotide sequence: TGCGCCAGCAGCTTGGCAGGGGGAGAGACCCAGTACTTC.

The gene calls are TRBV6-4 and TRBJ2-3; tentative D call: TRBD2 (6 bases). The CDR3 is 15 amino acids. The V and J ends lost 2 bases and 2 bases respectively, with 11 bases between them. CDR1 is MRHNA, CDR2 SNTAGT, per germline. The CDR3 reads CASSDRAGNTDTQYF. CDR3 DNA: TGTGCCAGCAGTGACCGAGCGGGCAACACAGATACGCAGTATTTT.

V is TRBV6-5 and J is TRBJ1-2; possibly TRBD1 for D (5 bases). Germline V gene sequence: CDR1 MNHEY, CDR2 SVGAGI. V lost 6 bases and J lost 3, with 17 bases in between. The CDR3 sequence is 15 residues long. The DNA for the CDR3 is TGTGCCAGCAGATATGTCCAGGGACTTGACTATGGCTACACCTTC. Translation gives CASRYVQGLDYGYTF.

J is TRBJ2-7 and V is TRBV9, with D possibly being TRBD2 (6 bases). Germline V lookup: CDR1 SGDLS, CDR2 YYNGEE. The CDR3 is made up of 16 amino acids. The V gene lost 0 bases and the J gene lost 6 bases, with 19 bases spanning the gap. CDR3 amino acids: CASSVASRFGGSEQYF. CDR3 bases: TGTGCCAGCAGCGTAGCTTCAAGGTTCGGGGGTAGCGAGCAGTACTTC.

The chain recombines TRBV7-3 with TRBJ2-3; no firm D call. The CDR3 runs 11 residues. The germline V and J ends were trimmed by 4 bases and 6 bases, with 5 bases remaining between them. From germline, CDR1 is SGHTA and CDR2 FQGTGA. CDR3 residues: CASSSADTQYF. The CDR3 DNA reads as TGTGCCAGCAGCTCCGCCGATACGCAGTATTTT.

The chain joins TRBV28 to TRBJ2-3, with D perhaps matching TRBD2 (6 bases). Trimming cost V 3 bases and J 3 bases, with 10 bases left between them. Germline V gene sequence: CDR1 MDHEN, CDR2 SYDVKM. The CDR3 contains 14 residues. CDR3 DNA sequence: TGTGCCAGCAGTTTTTCCGGGAGAACAGATACGCAGTATTTT. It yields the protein CASSFSGRTDTQYF.

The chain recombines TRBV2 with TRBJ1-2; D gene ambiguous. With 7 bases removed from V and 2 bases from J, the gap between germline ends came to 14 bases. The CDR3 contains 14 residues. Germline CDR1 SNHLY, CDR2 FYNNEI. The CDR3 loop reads CASTRTDGNYGYTF. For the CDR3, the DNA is TGTGCCAGCACCCGAACGGACGGGAACTATGGCTACACCTTC. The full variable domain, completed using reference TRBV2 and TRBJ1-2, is EPEVTQTPSHQVTQMGQEVILRCVPISNHLYFYWYRQILGQKVEFLVSFYNNEISEKSEIFDDQFSVERPDGSNFTLKIRSTKLEDSAMYFCASTRTDGNYGYTFGSGTRLTVV.

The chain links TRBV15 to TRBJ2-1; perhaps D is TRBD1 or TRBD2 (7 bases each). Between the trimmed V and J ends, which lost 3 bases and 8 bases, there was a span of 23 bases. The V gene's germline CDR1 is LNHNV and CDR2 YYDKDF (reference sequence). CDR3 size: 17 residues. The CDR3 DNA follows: TGTGCCACCAGCAGGGGAGGGGGCTTACTCGAATGGGATGAGCAGTTCTTC. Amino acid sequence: CATSRGGGLLEWDEQFF.

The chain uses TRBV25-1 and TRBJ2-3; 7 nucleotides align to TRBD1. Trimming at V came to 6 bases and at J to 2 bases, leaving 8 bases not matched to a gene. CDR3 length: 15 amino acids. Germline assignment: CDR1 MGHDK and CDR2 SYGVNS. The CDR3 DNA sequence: TGTGCCAGCAGCCCGGGACAGAGATACACAGATACGCAGTATTTT. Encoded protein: CASSPGQRYTDTQYF.

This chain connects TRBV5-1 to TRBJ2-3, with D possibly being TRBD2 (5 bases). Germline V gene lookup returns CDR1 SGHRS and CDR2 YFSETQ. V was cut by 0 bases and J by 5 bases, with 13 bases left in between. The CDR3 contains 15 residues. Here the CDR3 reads CASSLAIDRGDTQYF. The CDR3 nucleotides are TGCGCCAGCAGCTTGGCCATCGACCGGGGAGATACGCAGTATTTT.

CDR3 DNA sequence: TGTGCCACCAGCAGAGATCGGTGGAATCAGCCCCAGCATTTT. Residues: CATSRDRWNQPQHF. This sequence joins TRBV15 and TRBJ1-5; unclear D gene. Germline loops: CDR1 LNHNV, CDR2 YYDKDF (reference sequence). Trimming took 0 bases from V and 4 from J, leaving 7 bases between them. The CDR3 length is 14 residues.

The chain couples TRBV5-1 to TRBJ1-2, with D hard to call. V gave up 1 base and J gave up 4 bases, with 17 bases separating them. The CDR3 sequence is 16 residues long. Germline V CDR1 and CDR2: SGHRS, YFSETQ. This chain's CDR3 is CASSLSGKSTGYGYTF. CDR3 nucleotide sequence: TGCGCCAGCAGCTTGTCGGGCAAATCTACGGGCTATGGCTACACCTTC.

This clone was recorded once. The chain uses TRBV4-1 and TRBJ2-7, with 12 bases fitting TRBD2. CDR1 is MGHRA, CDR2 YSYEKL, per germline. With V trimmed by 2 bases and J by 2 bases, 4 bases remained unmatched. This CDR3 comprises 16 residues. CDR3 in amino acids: CASSQPSSGRAYEQYF. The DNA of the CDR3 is TGCGCCAGCAGCCAACCTTCTAGCGGGAGGGCCTACGAGCAGTACTTC.

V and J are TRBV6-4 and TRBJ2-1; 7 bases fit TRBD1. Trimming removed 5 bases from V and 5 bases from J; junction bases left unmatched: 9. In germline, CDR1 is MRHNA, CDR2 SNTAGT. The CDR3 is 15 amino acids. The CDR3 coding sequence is TGTGCCAGCAGTTTAAAGGGGACAGAGAACAATGAGCAGTTCTTC. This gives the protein CASSLKGTENNEQFF.